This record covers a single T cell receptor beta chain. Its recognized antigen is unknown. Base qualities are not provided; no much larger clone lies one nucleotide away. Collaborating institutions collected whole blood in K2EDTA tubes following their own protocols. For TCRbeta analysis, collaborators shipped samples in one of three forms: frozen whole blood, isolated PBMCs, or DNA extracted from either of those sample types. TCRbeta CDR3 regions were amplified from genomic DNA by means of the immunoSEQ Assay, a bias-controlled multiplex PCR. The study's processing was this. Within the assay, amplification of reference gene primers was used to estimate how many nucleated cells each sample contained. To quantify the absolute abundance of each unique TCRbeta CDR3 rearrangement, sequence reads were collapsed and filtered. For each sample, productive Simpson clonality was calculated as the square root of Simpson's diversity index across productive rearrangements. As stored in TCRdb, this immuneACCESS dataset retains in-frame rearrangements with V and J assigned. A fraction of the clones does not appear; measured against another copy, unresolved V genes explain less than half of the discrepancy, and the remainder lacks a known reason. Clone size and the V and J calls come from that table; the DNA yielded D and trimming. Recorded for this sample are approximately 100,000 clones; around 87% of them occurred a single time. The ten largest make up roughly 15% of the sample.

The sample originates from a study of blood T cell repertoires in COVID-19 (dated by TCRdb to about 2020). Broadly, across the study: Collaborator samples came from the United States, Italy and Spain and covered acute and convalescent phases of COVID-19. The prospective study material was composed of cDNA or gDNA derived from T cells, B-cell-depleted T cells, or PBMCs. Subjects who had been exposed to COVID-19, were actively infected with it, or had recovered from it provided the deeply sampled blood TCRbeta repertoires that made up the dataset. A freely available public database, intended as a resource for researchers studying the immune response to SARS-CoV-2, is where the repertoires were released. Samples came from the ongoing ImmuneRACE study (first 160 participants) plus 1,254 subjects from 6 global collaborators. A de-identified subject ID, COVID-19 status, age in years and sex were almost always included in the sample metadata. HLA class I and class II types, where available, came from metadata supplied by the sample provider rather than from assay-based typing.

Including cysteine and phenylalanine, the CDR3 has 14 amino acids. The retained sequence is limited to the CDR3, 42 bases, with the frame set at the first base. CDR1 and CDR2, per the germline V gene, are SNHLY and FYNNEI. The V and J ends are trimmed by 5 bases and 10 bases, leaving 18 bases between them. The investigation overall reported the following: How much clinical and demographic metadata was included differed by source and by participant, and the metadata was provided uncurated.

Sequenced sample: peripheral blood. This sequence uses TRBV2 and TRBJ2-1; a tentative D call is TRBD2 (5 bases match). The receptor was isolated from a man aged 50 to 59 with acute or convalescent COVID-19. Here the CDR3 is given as CASSYLGWRGEQFF. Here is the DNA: TGTGCCAGCAGTTACCTAGGGTGGCGAGGGGAGCAGTTCTTC.